The clone carrying this T cell receptor (beta chain) has a handful of counts. An end of the junction does not agree with germline; a read error may underlie this. This sample is drawn from a study of molecular identifiers for immune sequencing clone quantification. This CDR3 region has 16 residues. The germline gives CDR1 MNHNY, CDR2 SVGAGI (reference sequence). TCRdb re-called the PCR reads through MiXCR, storing one row per CDR3 protein. The sample gives roughly 630,000 distinct CDR3 sequences, 25% of which show up once; about 0.84% is in the top ten. The chain joins TRBV6-6 to TRBJ1-1; D not resolved. The clonotype was recovered from a human donor in good health. Some libraries in this study had Jurkat cell RNA spiked in. Sequencing was performed on naive CD8+ T cells from blood, with Jurkat cell RNA spiked in. Subset of the sample: FACS-sorted CD8+CD4-CCR7+CD45RA+ naive T cells. This CDR3 is CASSYSVGSLNTEASF. For the CDR3, the DNA is TGTGCCAGCAGTTACTCGGTCGGCAGCCTGAACACTGAAGCTTCCTTT.